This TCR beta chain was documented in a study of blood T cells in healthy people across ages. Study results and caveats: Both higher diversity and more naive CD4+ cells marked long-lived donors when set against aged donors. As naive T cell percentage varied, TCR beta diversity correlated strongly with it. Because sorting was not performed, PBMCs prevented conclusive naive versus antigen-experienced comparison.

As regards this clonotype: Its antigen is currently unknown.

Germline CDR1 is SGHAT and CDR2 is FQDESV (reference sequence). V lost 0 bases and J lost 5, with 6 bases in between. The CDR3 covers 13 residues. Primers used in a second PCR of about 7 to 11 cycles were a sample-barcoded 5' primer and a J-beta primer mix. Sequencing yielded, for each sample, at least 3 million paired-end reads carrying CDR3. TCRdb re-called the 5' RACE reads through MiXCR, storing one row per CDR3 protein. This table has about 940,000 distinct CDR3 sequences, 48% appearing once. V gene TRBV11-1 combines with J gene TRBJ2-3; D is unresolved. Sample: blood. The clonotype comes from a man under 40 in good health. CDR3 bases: TGTGCCAGCAGCTTAGCGGGGATAGATACGCAGTATTTT. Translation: CASSLAGIDTQYF. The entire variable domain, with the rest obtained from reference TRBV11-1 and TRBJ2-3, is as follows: EAEVAQSPRYKITEKSQAVAFWCDPISGHATLYWYRQILGQGPELLVQFQDESVVDDSQLPKDRFSAERLKGVDSTLKIQPAELGDSAMYLCASSLAGIDTQYFGPGTRLTVL.